This TCR beta chain was recorded in a study of T cell responses to AZD1222 COVID-19 vaccine. Study-level results: Spike-specific TCR breadth and depth rose after two AZD1222 doses. In a largely white British group with more females than males, clonal diversity was possibly underestimated.

The protocol was immunoSEQ multiplex PCR, while the TCRdb copy is restricted to in-frame clones and leaves out a portion. The repertoire holds some 130,000 clones, 65% to 90% seen once, with 6.5% to 8.5% in the top ten. The germline CDR1 and CDR2 sequences are SGDLS and YYNGEE. This CDR3 is 17 amino acids long. V was pared by 3 bases and J by 1 base, with 18 bases between. A word on this clone: The antigen remains undetermined.

The chain is built from TRBV9 and TRBJ2-3, with D possibly being TRBD2 (6 bases). This receptor was obtained from an adult who received the MenACWY meningococcal vaccine as a control. Sequences were derived from peripheral blood, sampled 28 days after the second dose of the MenACWY control vaccine. The CDR3 DNA follows: TGTGCCAGCAGCGCTCCCCCTCGGGCTAGCGGCACAGATACGCAGTATTTT. This gives the protein CASSAPPRASGTDTQYF. The full variable domain, with the rest looked up from reference TRBV9 and TRBJ2-3, is DSGVTQTPKHLITATGQRVTLRCSPRSGDLSVYWYQQSLDQGLQFLIQYYNGEERAKGNILERFSAQQFPDLHSELNLSSLELGDSALYFCASSAPPRASGTDTQYFGPGTRLTVL.